The sequence of this T cell receptor (beta chain) was determined in a study of memory CD4+ T cells and cytomegalovirus serostatus. Study-level information: This sample comes from healthy Belgian adults, eight to ten CMV seropositive, approximately 23 seronegative. Study-wide findings and caveats: Suggested: most of the CMV-linked TCR signature lies in CD4+ memory cells. CD4+ memory repertoires contained about two fifths of the 164 reported CMV TCRbeta sequences.

The table came from immunoSEQ multiplex PCR; TCRdb's copy has only in-frame clones and leaves some out. The sample carries some 60,000 clones, 81% recorded once. The sort gate was single viable CD3+CD4+CD8-CD45RO+ cells for memory CD4+ T cells. CDR3 length: 14 amino acids. In germline, CDR1 is LNHDA, CDR2 SQIVND (reference sequence). V lost 1 base and J lost 2, with 9 bases in between. A note on this clone: Its matching antigen is unknown.

Sequencing was done on a sample of memory CD4+ T cells from blood. V is TRBV19 and J is TRBJ2-7; D call uncertain. The receptor was derived from an adult in good health and CMV-seronegative. CDR3 protein: CASSIGPGPYEQYF. CDR3 nucleotides: TGTGCCAGTAGTATAGGACCCGGCCCCTACGAGCAGTACTTC.